The sequence of this T cell receptor beta chain was determined in a study of tissue T cells after allogeneic stem cell transplantation. Measured with immunoSEQ multiplex PCR; TCRdb has only the in-frame clones, and not every one. The sample has a few thousand clones; around 40% are singletons. Documented time point: mouse harvest day 14 after allogeneic transplant. Mouse grafts combined 10^7 T-cell-depleted bone marrow cells with 10^6 splenic CD5+ T cells. Study observations and caveats: This small cohort was clinically heterogeneous, and sampling depth was a limitation. Tissue-detected TCR repertoire was only partly captured by blood and spleen T cells. Within patients, tissue anatomy strongly shaped TCR repertoire composition.

Only a few counts were recorded for this clone. The antigen is not known. The gene names given are mouse names. This clonotype was sampled from a female BALB/c mouse given C57BL/6 T cells with graft-versus-host disease after an allogeneic hematopoietic cell transplant. Material: gut tissue.

The sequenced part of the CDR3 DNA is TGTGCCAGCAGCTCTGGACAGGGTAGCGAAAGATTATTT. It yields the protein CASSSGQGSERLF. The CDR3 reads in full as CASSSGQGSERLFF. This chain connects TRBV3 to TRBJ1-4, with 8 nucleotides matching TRBD1. The read ends 1 residue shy of where the CDR3 ends; the end is completed using the germline J gene. Germline V gene data show CDR1 as SNHLY and CDR2 as FYNGKV (reference sequence). The CDR3 loop spans 14 amino acids. V shed 4 bases and J 7 bases; nucleotides not matched to a gene: 5.